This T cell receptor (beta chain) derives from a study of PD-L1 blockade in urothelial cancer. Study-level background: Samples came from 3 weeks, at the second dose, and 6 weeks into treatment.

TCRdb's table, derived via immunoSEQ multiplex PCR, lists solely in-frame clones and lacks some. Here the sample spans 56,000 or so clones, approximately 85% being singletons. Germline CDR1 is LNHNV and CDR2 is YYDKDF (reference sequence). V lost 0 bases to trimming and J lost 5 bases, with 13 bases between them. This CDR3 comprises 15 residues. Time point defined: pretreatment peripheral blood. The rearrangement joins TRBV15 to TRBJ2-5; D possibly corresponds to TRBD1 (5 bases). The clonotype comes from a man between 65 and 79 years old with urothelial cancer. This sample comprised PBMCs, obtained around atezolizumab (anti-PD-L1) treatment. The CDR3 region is CATSREGQKGETQYF. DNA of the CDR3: TGTGCCACCAGCAGAGAGGGGCAAAAAGGGGAGACCCAGTACTTC.